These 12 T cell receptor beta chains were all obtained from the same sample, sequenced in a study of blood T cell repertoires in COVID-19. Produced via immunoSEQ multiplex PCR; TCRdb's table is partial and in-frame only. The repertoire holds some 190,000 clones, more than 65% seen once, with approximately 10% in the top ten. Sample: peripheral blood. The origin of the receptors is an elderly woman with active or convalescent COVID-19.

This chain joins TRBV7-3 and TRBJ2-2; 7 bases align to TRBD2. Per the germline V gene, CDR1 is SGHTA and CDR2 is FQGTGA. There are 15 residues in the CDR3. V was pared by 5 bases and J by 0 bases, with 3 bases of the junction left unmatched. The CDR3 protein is CASSQRDANTGELFF. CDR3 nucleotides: TGTGCCAGCAGCCAGCGGGACGCGAACACCGGGGAGCTGTTTTTT.

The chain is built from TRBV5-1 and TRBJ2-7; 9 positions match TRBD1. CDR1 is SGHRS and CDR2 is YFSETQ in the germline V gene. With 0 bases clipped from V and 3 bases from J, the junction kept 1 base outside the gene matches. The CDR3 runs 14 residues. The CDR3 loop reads CASSLEGQGYEQYF. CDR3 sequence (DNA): TGCGCCAGCAGCTTGGAGGGACAGGGCTACGAGCAGTACTTC.

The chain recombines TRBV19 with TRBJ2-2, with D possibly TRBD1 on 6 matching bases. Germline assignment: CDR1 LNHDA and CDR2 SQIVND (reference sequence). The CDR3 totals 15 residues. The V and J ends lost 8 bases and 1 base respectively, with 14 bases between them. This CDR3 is CASQPGHLNTGELFF. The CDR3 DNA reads TGTGCCAGTCAGCCGGGACACTTGAACACCGGGGAGCTGTTTTTT.

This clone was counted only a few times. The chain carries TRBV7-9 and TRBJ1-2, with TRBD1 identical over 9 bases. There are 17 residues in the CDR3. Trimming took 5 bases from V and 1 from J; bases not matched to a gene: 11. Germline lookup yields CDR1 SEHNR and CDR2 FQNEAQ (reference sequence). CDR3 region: CASSPNRDRAVNYGYTF. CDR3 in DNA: TGTGCCAGCAGCCCTAACCGGGACAGGGCGGTTAACTATGGCTACACCTTC.

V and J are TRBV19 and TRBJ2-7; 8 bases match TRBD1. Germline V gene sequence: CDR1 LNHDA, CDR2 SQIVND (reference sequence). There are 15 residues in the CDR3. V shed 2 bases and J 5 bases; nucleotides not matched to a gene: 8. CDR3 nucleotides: TGTGCCAGTAGTATACGCGGGACAGGCGGGAACGAGCAGTACTTC. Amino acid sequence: CASSIRGTGGNEQYF. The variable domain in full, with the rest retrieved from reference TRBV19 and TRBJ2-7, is DGGITQSPKYLFRKEGQNVTLSCEQNLNHDAMYWYRQDPGQGLRLIYYSQIVNDFQKGDIAEGYSVSREKKESFPLTVTSAQKNPTAFYLCASSIRGTGGNEQYFGPGTRLTVT.

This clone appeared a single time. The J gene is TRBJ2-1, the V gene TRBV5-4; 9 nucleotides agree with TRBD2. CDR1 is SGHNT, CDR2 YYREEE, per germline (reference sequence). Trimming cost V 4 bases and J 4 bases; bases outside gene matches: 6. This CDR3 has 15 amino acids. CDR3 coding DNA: TGTGCCAGCAGCCGCTATCTAGCGGGGTACAATGAGCAGTTCTTC. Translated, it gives CASSRYLAGYNEQFF. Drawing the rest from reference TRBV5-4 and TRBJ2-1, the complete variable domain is ETGVTQSPTHLIKTRGQQVTLRCSSQSGHNTVSWYQQALGQGPQFIFQYYREEENGRGNFPPRFSGLQFPNYSSELNVNALELDDSALYLCASSRYLAGYNEQFFGPGTRLTVL.

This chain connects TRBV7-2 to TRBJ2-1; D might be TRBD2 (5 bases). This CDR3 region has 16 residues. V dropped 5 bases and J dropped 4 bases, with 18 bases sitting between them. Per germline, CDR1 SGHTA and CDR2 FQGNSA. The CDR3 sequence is CASSPGLLKRYNEQFF. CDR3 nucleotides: TGTGCCAGCAGCCCCGGACTCCTCAAAAGGTACAATGAGCAGTTCTTC.

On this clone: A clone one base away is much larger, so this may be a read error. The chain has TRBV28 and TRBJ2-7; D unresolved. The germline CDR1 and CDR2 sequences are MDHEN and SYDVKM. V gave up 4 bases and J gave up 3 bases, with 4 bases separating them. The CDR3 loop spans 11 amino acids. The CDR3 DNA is TGTGCCAGCAGTTCCTACTACGAGCAGTACTTC. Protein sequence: CASSSYYEQYF. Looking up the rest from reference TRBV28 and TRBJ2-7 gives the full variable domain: DVKVTQSSRYLVKRTGEKVFLECVQDMDHENMFWYRQDPGLGLRLIYFSYDVKMKEKGDIPEGYSVSREKKERFSLILESASTNQTSMYLCASSSYYEQYFGPGTRLTVT.

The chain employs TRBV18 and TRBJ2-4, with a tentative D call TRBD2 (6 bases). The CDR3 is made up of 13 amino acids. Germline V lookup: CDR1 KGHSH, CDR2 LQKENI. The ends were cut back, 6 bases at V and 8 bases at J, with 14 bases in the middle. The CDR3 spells CASSLRDSDIQYF. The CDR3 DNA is TGTGCCAGCTCCCTCCGGGACTCGGACATTCAGTACTTC.

The CDR3 sequence is CASSRDSGRTVYEQYF. Written as DNA, the CDR3 is TGTGCCAGCAGCCGCGACAGCGGGAGGACGGTCTACGAGCAGTACTTC. The chain employs TRBV6-2 or TRBV6-3 and TRBJ2-7, with 9 bases aligning to TRBD2. J was trimmed by 3 bases and V by 6 bases; bases with no gene match: 12. This CDR3 region has 16 residues. CDR1 is MNHEY and CDR2 is SVGEGT in the germline V gene.

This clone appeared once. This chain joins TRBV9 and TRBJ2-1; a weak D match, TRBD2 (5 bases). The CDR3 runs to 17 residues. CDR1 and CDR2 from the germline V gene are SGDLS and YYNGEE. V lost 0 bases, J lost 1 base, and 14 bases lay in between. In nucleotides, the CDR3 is TGTGCCAGCAGCGTAGGTGCGGGCCCCCGATCCTACAATGAGCAGTTCTTC. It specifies CASSVGAGPRSYNEQFF.

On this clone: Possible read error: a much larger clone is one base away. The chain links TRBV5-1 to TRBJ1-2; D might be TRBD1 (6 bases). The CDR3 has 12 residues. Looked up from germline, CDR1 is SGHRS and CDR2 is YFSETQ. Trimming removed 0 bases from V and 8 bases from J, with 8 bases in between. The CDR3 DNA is TGCGCCAGCAGCTTGGACAGGGAAGGCTACACCTTC. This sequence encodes CASSLDREGYTF.